The 14 T cell receptor beta chains in this list originate from one sample, sequenced in a study of cytomegalovirus exposure and HLA in healthy donors. A multiplex PCR was run with 60 Vbeta primers and 13 Jbeta primers. Profiled with immunoSEQ multiplex PCR; TCRdb holds only in-frame clones, not every one. The sample consists of 110,000 to 150,000 clones, 73% of them appearing once. Sequencing was done on a sample of PBMCs. The receptors shown here come from a woman in her thirties or forties in good health and CMV-seronegative.

The rearrangement joins TRBV5-1 to TRBJ2-5; 9 nucleotides align to TRBD1. Trimming at V came to 9 bases and at J to 4 bases, leaving 7 bases not matched to a gene. Germline values: CDR1 SGHRS, CDR2 YFSETQ. CDR3 length: 13 amino acids. The CDR3, as DNA: TGCGCCACTGGACAGGGGTCAACAGAGACCCAGTACTTC. Its translation is CATGQGSTETQYF.

The chain has TRBV5-1 and TRBJ2-6; tentatively, D is TRBD1 (7 bases). Germline V gene sequence: CDR1 SGHRS, CDR2 YFSETQ. With 4 bases removed from V and 3 bases from J, the gap between germline ends came to 20 bases. The CDR3 consists of 18 residues. CDR3 in amino acids: CASSTPGQGGFGANVLTF. The CDR3 DNA reads as TGCGCCAGCAGCACCCCGGGGCAGGGGGGTTTTGGGGCCAACGTCCTGACTTTC.

V and J are TRBV18 and TRBJ1-2; possibly TRBD1 for D (5 bases). Germline values: CDR1 KGHSH, CDR2 LQKENI. Trimming removed 3 bases at V and 0 bases at J, with 17 bases between. The CDR3 is 17 residues long. The CDR3 is CASSPLTDALPNYGYTF. In DNA, the CDR3 is TGTGCCAGCTCACCGCTGACAGATGCCCTTCCTAACTATGGCTACACCTTC. The full variable domain, completed using reference TRBV18 and TRBJ1-2, is NAGVMQNPRHLVRRRGQEARLRCSPMKGHSHVYWYRQLPEEGLKFMVYLQKENIIDESGMPKERFSAEFPKEGPSILRIQQVVRGDSAAYFCASSPLTDALPNYGYTFGSGTRLTVV.

The chain carries TRBV27 and TRBJ2-7; possibly TRBD1 for D (5 bases). Trimming pared 2 bases from V and 4 bases from J, leaving 9 bases between. The CDR3 is 13 residues long. The germline gives CDR1 MNHEY, CDR2 SMNVEV (reference sequence). CDR3 sequence (DNA): TGTGCCAGCAGTTTAAGAAGGGGATACGAGCAGTACTTC. It is translated as CASSLRRGYEQYF.

V and J are TRBV9 and TRBJ2-2; no definite D call. Looked up from germline, CDR1 is SGDLS and CDR2 is YYNGEE. Between the trimmed V and J ends, which lost 0 bases and 6 bases, there was a span of 12 bases. CDR3 length: 15 residues. This CDR3 reads CASSVDAASAGELFF. CDR3 DNA sequence: TGTGCCAGCAGCGTAGACGCCGCGTCCGCCGGGGAGCTGTTTTTT.

This clone was picked up a small number of times. The chain is built from TRBV4-3 and TRBJ1-6; 7 bases are a match to TRBD1. The CDR3 loop spans 19 amino acids. CDR1 LGHNA and CDR2 YSLEER come from the germline V gene. J gave up 7 bases and V 0 bases, and 15 bases lay outside the gene matches. Written as DNA, the CDR3 is TGCGCCAGCAGCCAAGACCCACCCCGCCCGGGACAGCGGAATTCACCCCTCCACTTT. Residues: CASSQDPPRPGQRNSPLHF.

The sample holds a few counts of this clone. DNA for the CDR3: TGTGCCAGCGGGACAGGGGGTTTGGGTGAGCAGTTCTTC. It is translated as CASGTGGLGEQFF. V is TRBV6-5 and J is TRBJ2-1; TRBD1 matches 11 bases. The V gene end was trimmed by 8 bases and the J gene end by 9 bases; junction bases not matched to a gene: 6. The CDR3 totals 13 residues. CDR1 and CDR2 (germline): MNHEY, SVGAGI.

The genes are TRBV10-2 and TRBJ1-1, with D possibly being TRBD1 (5 bases). This CDR3 is 14 amino acids long. Trimming stripped 6 bases from V and 1 base from J, with 12 bases between. Germline V gene lookup returns CDR1 WSHSY and CDR2 SAAADI. The CDR3 here is CASRKDTANTEAFF. In DNA, the CDR3 is TGCGCCAGCAGGAAGGACACGGCGAACACTGAAGCTTTCTTT.

The chain employs TRBV2 and TRBJ1-5, with D unresolved. Trimming took off 4 bases at V and 6 bases at J, with 4 bases between the two ends. This CDR3 region has 11 residues. Germline loops: CDR1 SNHLY, CDR2 FYNNEI. The DNA for the CDR3 is TGTGCCAGCAGTGTCGGTCAGCCCCAGCATTTT. It specifies CASSVGQPQHF.

The chain joins TRBV6-5 to TRBJ1-1; 7 positions match TRBD1. The CDR3 runs to 13 residues. Germline CDR1 reads MNHEY; CDR2 reads SVGAGI. V gave up 9 bases and J gave up 1 base; unmatched junction bases: 5. The CDR3 loop reads CASHRGGNTEAFF. The CDR3 DNA sequence: TGTGCCAGTCACAGGGGAGGGAACACTGAAGCTTTCTTT.

This chain connects TRBV6-6 to TRBJ1-5; 7 bases agree with TRBD1. Germline-derived CDR1 and CDR2 are MNHNY and SVGAGI (reference sequence). The CDR3 is made up of 15 amino acids. V dropped 5 bases and J dropped 9; count of bases not matched to a gene: 13. The CDR3: CASSPTGETVMPQHF. CDR3 bases: TGTGCCAGCAGTCCTACAGGGGAGACGGTCATGCCCCAGCATTTT.

The chain combines TRBV28 with TRBJ1-1; D is perhaps TRBD1 (5 bases). The germline CDR1 and CDR2 sequences are MDHEN and SYDVKM. V lost 5 bases and J lost 0, with 16 bases in between. This CDR3 has 16 amino acids. The CDR3 is CASSPKQSGVNTEAFF. The CDR3 region has the DNA TGTGCCAGCAGTCCAAAACAGTCGGGGGTGAACACTGAAGCTTTCTTT.

This clone showed up just once. CDR3 region: CASSTPPGSSEQYV. CDR3 nucleotide sequence: TGTGCCAGCAGCACCCCGCCTGGATCCAGCGAGCAGTACGTC. The chain is built from TRBV7-6 and TRBJ2-7; unclear D gene. The CDR3 contains 14 residues. Per the germline V gene, CDR1 is SGHVS and CDR2 is FNYEAQ. The germline V and J ends were trimmed by 5 bases and 6 bases, with 17 bases remaining between them.

This clone was detected a few times. This sequence joins TRBV6-1 and TRBJ2-7; 10 positions match TRBD1. The CDR3 is made up of 17 amino acids. V dropped 4 bases and J dropped 1; count of bases not matched to a gene: 10. The V gene's germline CDR1 is MNHNS and CDR2 SASEGT. The CDR3 DNA sequence: TGTGCCAGCAGTGTTCCGACGGGACAGGGGTCTTCCTACGAGCAGTACTTC. It yields the protein CASSVPTGQGSSYEQYF.